The T cell receptor (beta chain) described here comes from a study of T cells in Graves' hyperthyroidism and ophthalmopathy. RNA transcripts served as the template for amplifying TCR beta CDR3 regions. Using the HTBI primer set, a first-round RT-PCR was run on the TCR CDR3. TCRdb called the multiplex PCR reads again in MiXCR, with one record for every CDR3 protein. The repertoire holds approximately 620,000 distinct CDR3 sequences, with around 16% as singletons. CDR3 size: 15 residues. The V end was cut by 6 bases, the J end by 6 bases, with 20 bases between. Germline loops: CDR1 MDHEN, CDR2 SYDVKM. This clonotype was detected only once. Ophthalmopathy patients showed a Clinical Activity Score of at least 3, NOSPECS grade of at least 4 and duration under 3 months. The study based diagnoses on clinical symptoms, serum thyroxine and TRAb, thyroid ultrasound and orbital computed tomography.

The V gene is TRBV28, the J gene TRBJ1-2; a possible D gene is TRBD1 (6 bases). The TCR comes from a woman aged 40 to 50 with Graves' ophthalmopathy. The specimen sequenced was blood. CDR3: CASSFGRGSRDGYTF. The CDR3 DNA reads as TGTGCCAGCAGCTTTGGGAGGGGGAGCAGGGATGGCTACACCTTC.